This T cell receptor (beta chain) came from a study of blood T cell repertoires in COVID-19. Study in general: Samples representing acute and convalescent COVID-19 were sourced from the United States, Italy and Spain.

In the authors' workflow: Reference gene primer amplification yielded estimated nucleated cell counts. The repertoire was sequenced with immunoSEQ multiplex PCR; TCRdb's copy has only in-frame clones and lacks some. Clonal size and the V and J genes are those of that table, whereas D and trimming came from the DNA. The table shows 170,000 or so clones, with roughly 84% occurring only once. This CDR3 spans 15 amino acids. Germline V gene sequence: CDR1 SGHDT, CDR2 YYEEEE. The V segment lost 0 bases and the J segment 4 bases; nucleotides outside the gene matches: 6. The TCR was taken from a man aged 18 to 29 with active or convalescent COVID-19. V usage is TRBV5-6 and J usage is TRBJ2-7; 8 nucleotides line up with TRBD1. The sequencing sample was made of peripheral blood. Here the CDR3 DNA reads TGTGCCAGCAGCTTGGGGGCAGGGGGCGGGTACGAGCAGTACTTC. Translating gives CASSLGAGGGYEQYF. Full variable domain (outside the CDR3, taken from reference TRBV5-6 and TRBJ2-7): DAGVTQSPTHLIKTRGQQVTLRCSPKSGHDTVSWYQQALGQGPQFIFQYYEEEERQRGNFPDRFSGHQFPNYSSELNVNALLLGDSALYLCASSLGAGGGYEQYFGPGTRLTVT.